This TCR beta chain was sequenced during a study of blood T cell repertoires in COVID-19. Study-wide background: Donors in the United States, Italy and Spain gave samples during acute or convalescent COVID-19.

Assay: immunoSEQ multiplex PCR; the TCRdb copy retains only in-frame clones and omits some. The sample consists of about 170,000 clones, 83% of them appearing once. The germline CDR1 and CDR2 sequences are SGHTA and FQGNSA. The CDR3 totals 14 residues. V shed 10 bases, J shed 3 bases, and the junction held 8 bases outside the gene matches. Study members were between about 18 and 95 years old and lived in 20 to 25 US regions. The chain couples TRBV7-2 to TRBJ2-3; 9 nucleotides line up with TRBD1. The source is a woman aged 50 to 60 who had recovered from COVID-19. Material: PBMCs or T cells enriched from blood (not recorded which). The CDR3 DNA is TGTGCCACGGCAACAGGGGGCGCGACAGATACGCAGTATTTT. It yields the protein CATATGGATDTQYF.